The 13 T cell receptor beta chains below come from one sample, sequenced in a study of blood T cell repertoires in COVID-19. Sequenced by immunoSEQ multiplex PCR; TCRdb stores in-frame clones only, minus some. The table includes about 330,000 clones, around 90% detected once. The sample taken for sequencing was PBMCs or T cells enriched from blood (not recorded which). The receptors stem from a woman aged 25 to 39 who had recovered from COVID-19.

The chain couples TRBV4-1 to TRBJ2-7; D may be TRBD2 (7 bases). CDR3 length: 15 residues. CDR1 is MGHRA, CDR2 YSYEKL, per germline. V was trimmed by 2 bases and J by 6 bases, leaving 17 bases between them. The CDR3 loop reads CASSQMGGAGTEQYF. The DNA of the CDR3 is TGCGCCAGCAGCCAAATGGGGGGGGCGGGGACCGAGCAGTACTTC.

The chain combines TRBV19 with TRBJ2-3, with D unclear. The CDR3 has 15 amino acids. V shed 3 bases and J shed 0 bases, with 10 bases lying between them. The germline V gene has CDR1 LNHDA and CDR2 SQIVND (reference sequence). DNA for the CDR3: TGTGCCAGTAGTATCATCACAGCCAGCACAGATACGCAGTATTTT. Encoded protein: CASSIITASTDTQYF.

The J gene is TRBJ1-2, the V gene TRBV19; TRBD1 agrees at 8 bases. CDR1 is LNHDA, CDR2 SQIVND, per germline (reference sequence). The CDR3 runs 15 residues. V lost 5 bases and J lost 2; bases outside the gene matches: 7. The CDR3 region is CASSVPGQANYGYTF. The CDR3 nucleotides are TGTGCCAGTAGTGTTCCGGGACAGGCGAACTATGGCTACACCTTC.

The chain couples TRBV7-2 to TRBJ1-2, with D possibly matching TRBD1 (5 bases). Between the trimmed V and J ends, which lost 7 bases and 5 bases, there was a span of 14 bases. The germline V gene encodes CDR1 SGHTA and CDR2 FQGNSA. The CDR3 totals 13 residues. This CDR3 is CASTKTDSYGYTF. CDR3 in DNA: TGTGCCAGCACCAAGACAGACAGTTATGGCTACACCTTC.

This chain connects TRBV7-2 to TRBJ2-3, with TRBD2 identical over 8 bases. After removal of 1 base from V and 6 bases from J, the junction contained 12 bases not matched to a gene. The CDR3 covers 17 residues. The germline V gene encodes CDR1 SGHTA and CDR2 FQGNSA. The CDR3 nucleotides read TGTGCCAGCAGCTTAGTTGCGGGAGGCGGCGGTATCGATACGCAGTATTTT. This encodes CASSLVAGGGGIDTQYF.

The rearrangement joins TRBV5-5 to TRBJ2-6; 10 bases are a match to TRBD2. J was trimmed by 1 base and V by 0 bases; bases with no gene match: 4. This CDR3 comprises 18 residues. Looked up from germline, CDR1 is SGHKS and CDR2 is YYEKEE (reference sequence). In DNA form, the CDR3 reads TGTGCCAGCAGCTTGGTCCTAGCGGGGGCATCTGGGGCCAACGTCCTGACTTTC. It specifies CASSLVLAGASGANVLTF.

The V gene is TRBV5-5, the J gene TRBJ2-2; maybe TRBD1 (6 bases). The V gene lost 4 bases and the J gene lost 0 bases, with 16 bases spanning the gap. CDR1 is SGHKS and CDR2 is YYEKEE in the germline V gene (reference sequence). CDR3 size: 17 residues. CDR3 loop: CASSGIPGVANTGELFF. Written as DNA, the CDR3 is TGTGCCAGCAGCGGGATACCAGGGGTAGCGAACACCGGGGAGCTGTTTTTT.

The chain carries TRBV12-5 and TRBJ2-1, with 14 bases aligning to TRBD2. CDR1 is LGHNT and CDR2 is FRNRAP in the germline V gene. This CDR3 is 16 amino acids long. With 1 base clipped from V and 9 bases from J, the junction kept 5 bases outside the gene matches. CDR3 amino acids: CASGLGLAGGKREQFF. CDR3 nucleotides: TGTGCTAGTGGTTTGGGACTAGCGGGGGGGAAGCGTGAGCAGTTCTTC.

The chain links TRBV21-1 to TRBJ2-2; the D segment call TRBD2 is taken from the table without a DNA check. TRBV21-1 is labeled a pseudogene. The CDR3 covers 16 residues. The CDR3 spells CASSSRIKERPGELFF. The CDR3 nucleotides are TGTGCCAGCAGCTCCCGCATAAAAGAGAGGCCCGGGGAGCTGTTTTTT.

V usage is TRBV28 and J usage is TRBJ1-2; 7 bases are a match to TRBD1. The CDR3 totals 13 residues. After removal of 6 bases from V and 3 bases from J, the junction contained 4 bases not matched to a gene. Germline CDR1 is MDHEN and CDR2 is SYDVKM. The CDR3 DNA is TGTGCCAGCAGCGTACAGGGGTACTATGGCTACACCTTC. Translating gives CASSVQGYYGYTF.

The DNA of the CDR3 is TGTGCCAGCAGTTCTACCAGGACTAGCCAAGAGACCCAGTACTTC. It translates to CASSSTRTSQETQYF. The V gene is TRBV27, the J gene TRBJ2-5; TRBD2 matches 7 bases. The CDR3 spans 15 residues. Germline CDR1 reads MNHEY; CDR2 reads SMNVEV (reference sequence). V gave up 4 bases and J gave up 1 base; unmatched junction bases: 6.

The chain links TRBV5-6 to TRBJ2-5, with D perhaps TRBD1 (5 bases). The CDR3 spans 14 residues. Germline-derived CDR1 and CDR2 are SGHDT and YYEEEE. Trimming stripped 4 bases from V and 5 bases from J, with 15 bases between. The CDR3 loop reads CASSGKTEGETQYF. DNA of the CDR3: TGTGCCAGCAGCGGAAAGACAGAAGGGGAGACCCAGTACTTC.

The chain couples TRBV2 to TRBJ1-1; D unresolved. The CDR3 has 12 amino acids. The ends were cut back, 0 bases at V and 11 bases at J, with 10 bases in the middle. CDR1 and CDR2 from the germline V gene are SNHLY and FYNNEI. The CDR3 DNA is TGTGCCAGCAGTGAAGCCGTCGGGGAGGCTTTCTTT. This gives the protein CASSEAVGEAFF.